This record looks at one TCR beta chain sequence and its context. Its antigen is currently not known. There are no base qualities to consult, and no much larger clone falls within one base. The High Capacity cDNA Reverse Transcription Kit was used to reverse transcribe all of the isolated RNA, meaning that expressed TCRB transcripts were what got sequenced. Deep immunoSEQ sequencing was applied to naive, central memory and regulatory T cell samples, giving an average of about 3.57 million total reads per sample. After sorted cells were lysed in RLT buffer, RNA was extracted with DNase-treated RNeasy Micro or Mini kits, with the choice depending on cell number. Each cell subset was processed separately to prevent cross-contamination, with patient and healthy donor samples processed together. The immunoSEQ multiplex PCR was used to amplify TCRB sequences from cDNA, generating 87-bp fragments that spanned the CDR3 region. The amplicons were sequenced using the Illumina HiSeq platform. The original pipeline was this. Synthetic template baselines were used to correct PCR bias computationally, reads within Hamming distance 2 were collapsed, and singletons that could not be merged were discarded. Reads were aligned against IMGT so that V, D and J genes, CDR3 length and insertions or deletions at six rearrangement sites could be assigned. Within each subset, clonotype counts were normalized to sorted cell number, and only after that were true diversity and Gini coefficients computed with the tcR R package. The overlap coefficient, calculated on TCRB nucleotide sequences, was used to measure repertoire sharing. The table was pulled from immuneACCESS by TCRdb, which kept in-frame rearrangements only. Such tables lose some clones; where checked, under half of the loss comes from unresolved V genes, and the rest has no known cause. Clone size and the V and J calls come from that table; the DNA yielded D and trimming. This sample gives 130,000 or so clones in total; approximately 9% of them show up just once. Of the sample, over 0.6% is held by the ten largest clones.

This record comes from a study of beta chain features in type 1 diabetes (dated by TCRdb to 2017 to 2018). Turning to the overall study: Patients and healthy donors did not differ in mean age, gender distribution, total cell number or subset yield. A total of about 100,000,000 sorted cells were examined across all samples, and RNA yield correlated strongly with the number of cells per subset. In the study, recently diagnosed type 1 diabetes patients and matched healthy donors were compared on the TCRB repertoires of their sorted circulating CD4+ T cell subsets. Regulatory and stem cell-like memory subsets were obtained from only 8 patients and roughly 8 healthy donors, while naive and central memory subsets were obtained from all 30 or so donors.

A single peripheral blood draw of approximately 100 mL on average was collected from each donor into heparinised tubes. Naive, central memory, regulatory and stem cell-like memory CD4+ T cells were sorted on a BD FACSAria II using a panel including CD45RO, CCR7, CD25, CD127, CD95 and CD27. Purity was above 95% for every sorted population. PBMCs were separated immediately by Lymphoprep density gradient centrifugation and were stained directly, without being cultured. So that batch effects would be minimized, each experiment stained and sorted samples in pairs, pairing one healthy donor with one patient. Summary of the overall study and its limitations: PCR may preferentially amplify shorter templates, but because patient and control samples were amplified and corrected together, any resulting skew would affect both groups equally. Because cDNA was sequenced instead of genomic DNA, highly expressing activated cells could be over-represented, though the groups showed no difference in activation or CD3 levels. The naive, central memory and regulatory TCRB repertoires appeared to resemble one another more closely among patients than among healthy donors. Patients with type 1 diabetes made fewer insertions and deleted more nucleotides at VDJ recombination sites, implying thymic rearrangement abnormalities. In all four CD4+ subsets, TCRB CDR3 length was moderately but significantly shorter in type 1 diabetes patients. HLA sub-analyses involved small numbers of individuals, so any influence of HLA type on TCRB rearrangement remained unresolved.

V is cut by 0 bases and J by 3 bases, and the space between the germline ends is 10 bases. CDR1 and CDR2 (SGHRS, YFSETQ) derive from the germline V gene. The CDR3 has 15 amino acids, counting the end cysteine and phenylalanine. Here the CDR3 DNA is all that survives: 45 bases in frame from base 1. The sequenced sample was central memory CD4+ T cells from blood. This TCR derives from a man aged 25 to 40 with type 1 diabetes. The chain was built from TRBV5-1 and TRBJ2-4, and possibly TRBD1, on 6 matching bases. The DNA sequence follows: TGCGCCAGCAGCTTGGACAGGGTTGACAAAAACATTCAGTACTTC. Translated, it gives CASSLDRVDKNIQYF.